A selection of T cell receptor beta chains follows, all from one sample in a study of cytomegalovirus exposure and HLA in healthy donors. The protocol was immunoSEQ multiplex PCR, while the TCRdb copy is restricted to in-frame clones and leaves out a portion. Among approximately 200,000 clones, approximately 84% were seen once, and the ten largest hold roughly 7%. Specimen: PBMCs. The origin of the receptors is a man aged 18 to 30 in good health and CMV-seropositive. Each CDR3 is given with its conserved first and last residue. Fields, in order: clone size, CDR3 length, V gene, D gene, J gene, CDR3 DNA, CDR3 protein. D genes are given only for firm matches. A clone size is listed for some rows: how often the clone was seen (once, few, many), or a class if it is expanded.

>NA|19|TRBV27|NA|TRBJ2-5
TGTGCCAGCAGTTTGAGGGTGGGGGGGGCAGTCCCGTACCAAGAGACCCAGTACTTC
CASSLRVGGAVPYQETQYF
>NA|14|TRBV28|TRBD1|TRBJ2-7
TGTGCCAGCAGCTACCGACAGGGATCTTACGAGCAGTACTTC
CASSYRQGSYEQYF
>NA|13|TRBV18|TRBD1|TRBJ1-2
TGTGCCAGCTCGCGGACAGGGGAAGATGGCTACACCTTC
CASSRTGEDGYTF
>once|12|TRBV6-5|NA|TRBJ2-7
TGTGCCAGCAGTTACTCGAGTTACGAGCAGTACTTC
CASSYSSYEQYF
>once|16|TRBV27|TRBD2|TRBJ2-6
TGTGCCAGCACCGGGGGGACCCTATCTGGGGCCAACGTCCTGACTTTC
CASTGGTLSGANVLTF
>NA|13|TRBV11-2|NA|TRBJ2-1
TGTGCCAGCAGCTTAGGACTGATGAATGAGCAGTTCTTC
CASSLGLMNEQFF
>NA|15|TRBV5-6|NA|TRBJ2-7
TGTGCCAGCAGCCGGGGTTGGGATAGCGAAATCGAGCAGTACTTC
CASSRGWDSEIEQYF
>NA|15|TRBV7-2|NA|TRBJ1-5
TGTGCCAGCAGCTCCGTTGTCCTCCCCTATCAGCCCCAGCATTTT
CASSSVVLPYQPQHF
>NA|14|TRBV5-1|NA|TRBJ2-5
TGCGCCAGCAGCTTCGTAGCTGGGGGAGGGACCCAGTACTTC
CASSFVAGGGTQYF
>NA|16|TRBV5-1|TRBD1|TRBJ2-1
TGCGCCAGCAGCTTGGTACCGGGACAGGGGATCAATGAGCAGTTCTTC
CASSLVPGQGINEQFF
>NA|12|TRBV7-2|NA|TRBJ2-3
TGTGCCAGCAGCTCGGACATGGATACGCAGTATTTT
CASSSDMDTQYF
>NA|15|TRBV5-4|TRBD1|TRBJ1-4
TGTGCCAGCAGCCCCCCCGGGACAGATAATGAAAAACTGTTTTTT
CASSPPGTDNEKLFF
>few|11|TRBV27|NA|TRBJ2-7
TGTGCCAGCAGACGTAAGCCGGTGAGGTACTTC
CASRRKPVRYF
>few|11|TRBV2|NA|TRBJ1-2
TGTGCCAGCAGGGGAGGTTACGGCTACACCTTC
CASRGGYGYTF
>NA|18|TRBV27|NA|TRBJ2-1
TGTGCCAGCAGTCCCCAATCGGGAAGCGTAAGCTCCTACAATGAGCAGTTCTTC
CASSPQSGSVSSYNEQFF
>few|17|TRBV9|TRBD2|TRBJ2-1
TGTGCCAGCAGCGTAGGGGGACTAGCGGGAGATCAAAATGAGCAGTTCTTC
CASSVGGLAGDQNEQFF
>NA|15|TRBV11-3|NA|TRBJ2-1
TGTGCCAGCAGCCCCCCCGGGAGTATCTACAATGAGCAGTTCTTC
CASSPPGSIYNEQFF
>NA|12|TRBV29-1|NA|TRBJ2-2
TGCAGCGTTGAGAGGTGGACCGGGGAGCTGTTTTTT
CSVERWTGELFF
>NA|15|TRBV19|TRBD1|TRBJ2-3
TGTGCCAGTAGTCCGGGACAGGGGCTTACAGATACGCAGTATTTT
CASSPGQGLTDTQYF
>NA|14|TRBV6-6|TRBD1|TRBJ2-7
TGTGCCAGCAGTCCCCGACAGGGGGGGTACGAGCAGTACTTC
CASSPRQGGYEQYF